This T cell receptor (beta chain) was captured in a study of T cell responses to AZD1222 COVID-19 vaccine. Only in-frame clones appear in the TCRdb table, and some are missing; sequencing was by immunoSEQ multiplex PCR. Of 120,000 or so clones detected, 88% appear once; the ten largest clones hold roughly 3.8%. The CDR3 consists of 16 residues. V shed 0 bases and J 6 bases; nucleotides not matched to a gene: 9. Germline CDR1 KGHDR, CDR2 SFDVKD. The chain is built from TRBV24-1 and TRBJ1-1; 7 bases line up with TRBD1. The origin of this receptor is an adult who received the AZD1222 COVID-19 vaccine. Sequenced here: peripheral blood, sampled 28 days after the second AZD1222 dose. CDR3 nucleotides: TGTGCCACCAGTGATTTGCAGGACAGGACGGGGGCTGAAGCTTTCTTT. This sequence encodes CATSDLQDRTGAEAFF.